These 30 T cell receptor beta chains originate from one sample sequenced in a study of cytomegalovirus exposure and HLA in healthy donors. Primers for the PCR totalled 60 Vbeta and 13 Jbeta. Sequencing used immunoSEQ multiplex PCR; TCRdb keeps in-frame clones, though not all of them. The table lists under 300,000 clones, 80% to 90% of them singletons. Sequences were obtained from PBMCs. These receptors originate from a middle-aged woman in good health and CMV-seropositive.

This chain uses TRBV7-6 with TRBJ2-1; 13 bases line up with TRBD2. CDR3 length equals 16 residues. Germline-derived CDR1 and CDR2 are SGHVS and FNYEAQ. V shed 4 bases and J 7 bases; nucleotides not matched to a gene: 7. CDR3 in DNA: TGTGCCAGCAGCTCGTGGACTAGCGGGAGTTCAAATGAGCAGTTCTTC. This translates into CASSSWTSGSSNEQFF.

Only one count was recorded for this clone. The rearrangement links TRBV13 to TRBJ1-2; 8 bases match TRBD1. Trimming at V came to 1 base and at J to 4 bases, leaving 8 bases not matched to a gene. The CDR3 extends over 16 amino acids. Per the germline V gene, CDR1 is PRHDT and CDR2 is FYEKMQ (reference sequence). CDR3 sequence: CASSLVGQAYLYGYTF. In nucleotides, the CDR3 is TGTGCCAGCAGCTTAGTGGGACAGGCCTACCTCTATGGCTACACCTTC.

V is TRBV19 and J is TRBJ2-3, with D unresolved. Germline CDR1 reads LNHDA; CDR2 reads SQIVND (reference sequence). V shed 2 bases and J shed 1 base, with 10 bases lying between them. The CDR3 totals 15 residues. CDR3 sequence: CASSIISRRTDTQYF. In DNA form, the CDR3 reads TGTGCCAGTAGTATAATCTCGCGGCGCACAGATACGCAGTATTTT.

This chain uses TRBV30 with TRBJ2-5; D is uncertain. The CDR3 contains 15 residues. Trimming took 0 bases from V and 1 from J, leaving 12 bases between them. Germline loops: CDR1 GTSNPN, CDR2 SVGIG (reference sequence). The CDR3 sequence is CAWSVRRVTQETQYF. The DNA of the CDR3 is TGTGCCTGGAGTGTAAGACGGGTCACCCAAGAGACCCAGTACTTC.

V gene TRBV7-9 combines with J gene TRBJ1-1; TRBD1 is a possible D gene (6 bases). CDR3 length: 18 residues. Trimming removed 2 bases at V and 0 bases at J, with 19 bases between. Looked up from germline, CDR1 is SEHNR and CDR2 is FQNEAQ (reference sequence). CDR3 protein: CASSLRMGALIMNTEAFF. The CDR3 DNA is TGTGCCAGCAGCTTACGCATGGGGGCATTGATAATGAACACTGAAGCTTTCTTT.

The V gene is TRBV27, the J gene TRBJ2-2, with D maybe TRBD1 (6 bases). V was pared by 7 bases and J by 4 bases, with 13 bases between. The CDR3 covers 14 residues. The germline gives CDR1 MNHEY, CDR2 SMNVEV (reference sequence). The CDR3 loop reads CASKMTGATGELFF. CDR3 coding DNA: TGTGCCAGCAAGATGACAGGAGCCACCGGGGAGCTGTTTTTT.

The chain couples TRBV4-2 to TRBJ2-3; possible D gene TRBD2, 6 bases. Per germline, CDR1 LGHNA and CDR2 YNFKEQ. Trimming took 0 bases from V and 4 from J, leaving 11 bases between them. This CDR3 comprises 15 residues. The CDR3 bases are TGTGCCAGCAGCCAAGAAGCGGCTAGCGCAGATACGCAGTATTTT. Protein product: CASSQEAASADTQYF.

The chain is built from TRBV29-1 and TRBJ1-1; 8 bases agree with TRBD1. V was pared by 3 bases and J by 1 base, with 4 bases of the junction left unmatched. From germline, CDR1 is SQVTM and CDR2 ANQGSEA. This CDR3 region has 14 residues. CDR3 sequence reads: CSVDPTGGNTEAFF. CDR3 in DNA: TGCAGCGTTGACCCCACAGGGGGGAACACTGAAGCTTTCTTT. Full variable domain (missing parts from reference TRBV29-1 and TRBJ1-1): SAVISQKPSRDICQRGTSLTIQCQVDSQVTMMFWYRQQPGQSLTLIATANQGSEATYESGFVIDKFPISRPNLTFSTLTVSNMSPEDSSIYLCSVDPTGGNTEAFFGQGTRLTVV.

This CDR3 is CASSLVKSGSSGTGELFF. CDR3 DNA sequence: TGTGCCAGCAGCTTAGTCAAGAGCGGGAGTTCGGGCACCGGGGAGCTGTTTTTT. The V and J genes are TRBV11-2 and TRBJ2-2; 8 bases fit TRBD2. Germline V gives CDR1 SGHAT, CDR2 FQNNGV. The trim removed 1 base at V and 4 bases at J, leaving 11 bases unmatched. The length of the CDR3 is 18 residues. The whole variable domain, remainder taken from reference TRBV11-2 and TRBJ2-2, is EAGVAQSPRYKIIEKRQSVAFWCNPISGHATLYWYQQILGQGPKLLIQFQNNGVVDDSQLPKDRFSAERLKGVDSTLKIQPAKLEDSAVYLCASSLVKSGSSGTGELFFGEGSRLTVL.

The rearrangement uses TRBV5-1 and TRBJ2-3; 8 bases map to TRBD2. With V trimmed by 3 bases and J by 0 bases, 3 bases remained unmatched. CDR1 and CDR2 (germline): SGHRS, YFSETQ. This CDR3 is 15 amino acids long. The CDR3 DNA follows: TGCGCCAGCAGCTCCGGGACTAGGAGCACAGATACGCAGTATTTT. Translated, it gives CASSSGTRSTDTQYF. Full variable domain (rest looked up from reference TRBV5-1 and TRBJ2-3): KAGVTQTPRYLIKTRGQQVTLSCSPISGHRSVSWYQQTPGQGLQFLFEYFSETQRNKGNFPGRFSGRQFSNSRSEMNVSTLELGDSALYLCASSSGTRSTDTQYFGPGTRLTVL.

This clone was seen a single time. The V and J genes are TRBV7-7 and TRBJ1-2, with D unresolved. Germline values: CDR1 SSHAT, CDR2 FNYEAQ (reference sequence). The CDR3 is made up of 13 amino acids. The CDR3: CAVRDTANYGYTF. CDR3 bases: TGTGCTGTTCGCGACACTGCTAACTATGGCTACACCTTC.

As regards this clone: An end of the junction does not agree with germline; a read error may underlie this. The V and J genes are TRBV27 and TRBJ2-4; TRBD2 matches 7 bases. The CDR3 sequence is 13 residues long. Germline CDR1 MNHEY, CDR2 SMNVEV (reference sequence). The CDR3 nucleotides are TGTGCCAGCAGTTTGGGGAGGGAAAACAGTCAGTACTTC. Protein: CASSLGRENSQYF.

The rearrangement joins TRBV5-6 to TRBJ2-1; 7 nucleotides match TRBD1. Germline V CDR1 and CDR2: SGHDT, YYEEEE. CDR3 size: 15 residues. Trimming cost V 4 bases and J 1 base; bases outside gene matches: 5. In DNA, the CDR3 is TGTGCCAGCAGCGCTGGACAGGCGTCCTACAATGAGCAGTTCTTC. It encodes CASSAGQASYNEQFF.

This clone has a single count. The V gene is TRBV6-4, the J gene TRBJ2-2, with D possibly being TRBD2 (5 bases). Germline assignment: CDR1 MRHNA and CDR2 SNTAGT. Trimming took off 6 bases at V and 5 bases at J, with 10 bases between the two ends. CDR3 length: 13 amino acids. The DNA of the CDR3 is TGTGCCAGCAGGGAGAGGGAAACCGGGGAGCTGTTTTTT. Protein sequence: CASRERETGELFF.

V usage is TRBV10-3 and J usage is TRBJ1-1, with 12 nucleotides matching TRBD1. CDR1 and CDR2 (germline): ENHRY, SYGVKD. The CDR3 extends over 17 amino acids. Trimming cost V 8 bases and J 1 base; bases outside gene matches: 11. CDR3 in DNA: TGTGCCATCCAGAAAGAGGGGGACAGGGGGCCGAACACTGAAGCTTTCTTT. It is translated as CAIQKEGDRGPNTEAFF.

CDR3 in DNA: TGTGCCAGCAGCCAAACCGCCCGCCTTGGCGGGCCGAGGACAGATACGCAGTATTTT. Translating it yields CASSQTARLGGPRTDTQYF. V is TRBV27 and J is TRBJ2-3; tentatively, D is TRBD2 (5 bases). CDR3 length: 19 amino acids. The germline gives CDR1 MNHEY, CDR2 SMNVEV (reference sequence). Trimming pared 6 bases from V and 3 bases from J, leaving 28 bases between.

The count of this clone is one. At one of its ends the junction is not consistent with the germline gene, which may arise from a read error. V is TRBV2 and J is TRBJ1-4; TRBD1 aligns across 8 bases. Germline V gives CDR1 SNHLY, CDR2 FYNNEI. The CDR3 spans 16 residues. CDR3 residues: CVSTQTGDGTNEKLFF. The CDR3 nucleotides are TGTGTCAGCACCCAGACAGGGGATGGAACTAATGAAAAACTGTTTTTT.

This chain joins TRBV13 and TRBJ1-2; 7 bases agree with TRBD1. V lost 5 bases, J lost 8 bases, and 2 bases stayed unmatched. The CDR3 runs 11 residues. CDR1 and CDR2 from the germline V gene are PRHDT and FYEKMQ (reference sequence). CDR3 residues: CASSQGGGYTF. CDR3 nucleotides: TGTGCCAGCAGCCAGGGGGGCGGCTACACCTTC.

The chain uses TRBV19 and TRBJ1-2, with 7 nucleotides matching TRBD1. CDR1 and CDR2 from the germline V gene are LNHDA and SQIVND (reference sequence). Trimming at V came to 3 bases and at J to 2 bases, leaving 6 bases not matched to a gene. The CDR3 runs 15 residues. CDR3 amino acids: CASSISGQANYGYTF. In nucleotides, the CDR3 is TGTGCCAGTAGTATTTCCGGACAGGCCAACTATGGCTACACCTTC.

This clone was counted between two and nine times. Different DNA sequences within this sample yield the same CDR3. The chain combines TRBV2 with TRBJ1-6; D ambiguous. Germline V gene data show CDR1 as SNHLY and CDR2 as FYNNEI. The CDR3 has 14 residues. V was shortened by 4 bases and J by 0 bases, with 4 bases between the two germline ends. The CDR3 loop reads CASSASSYNSPLHF. The CDR3 DNA sequence: TGTGCCAGCAGTGCCAGCTCCTATAATTCACCCCTCCACTTT.

This clone came up many times. In DNA, the CDR3 is TGTGCCAGCAGCCAATATGTGAACACTGAAGCTTTCTTT. Amino acid sequence: CASSQYVNTEAFF. The chain has TRBV4-2 and TRBJ1-1; D is uncertain. CDR1 and CDR2 from the germline V gene are LGHNA and YNFKEQ. This CDR3 spans 13 amino acids. The V end was cut by 2 bases, the J end by 0 bases, with 4 bases between.

The chain uses TRBV9 and TRBJ1-2; D perhaps matches TRBD1 (5 bases). The CDR3 is 16 amino acids. Germline loops: CDR1 SGDLS, CDR2 YYNGEE. Deletions cut 0 bases from V and 3 bases from J, with 15 bases between. In nucleotides, the CDR3 is TGTGCCAGCAGCGTAGAGGCGGGGCTGAAGGACTATGGCTACACCTTC. Encoded protein: CASSVEAGLKDYGYTF.

This clone has more than one count but fewer than ten. The genes are TRBV7-9 and TRBJ2-3; D not certain. Germline V gene sequence: CDR1 SEHNR, CDR2 FQNEAQ (reference sequence). The V gene lost 2 bases and the J gene lost 2 bases, with 2 bases spanning the gap. This CDR3 is 12 amino acids long. In nucleotides, the CDR3 is TGTGCCAGCAGCTTATACACAGATACGCAGTATTTT. It codes for CASSLYTDTQYF.

This chain links TRBV6-6 with TRBJ1-2; TRBD1 is a possible D gene (5 bases). This CDR3 is built from 12 residues. Trimming took 7 bases from V and 4 from J, leaving 10 bases between them. Germline lookup yields CDR1 MNHNY and CDR2 SVGAGI (reference sequence). CDR3 protein: CASTGGIYGYTF. In nucleotides, the CDR3 is TGTGCCAGCACGGGGGGTATCTATGGCTACACCTTC.

The chain carries TRBV9 and TRBJ1-2; 9 bases fit TRBD1. The CDR3 is made up of 16 amino acids. Germline assignment: CDR1 SGDLS and CDR2 YYNGEE. Trimming cost V 0 bases and J 4 bases; bases outside gene matches: 7. The CDR3 reads CASSVAPTGGGYGYTF. The CDR3, as DNA: TGTGCCAGCAGCGTAGCTCCTACAGGGGGCGGCTATGGCTACACCTTC.

The chain joins TRBV28 to TRBJ2-7; 8 nucleotides agree with TRBD2. The CDR3 is 14 amino acids. Germline lookup yields CDR1 MDHEN and CDR2 SYDVKM. The junction had 9 bases not matched to a gene; V was cut back by 8 bases and J by 3 bases. The CDR3 region has the DNA TGTGCCAGCGGGCGGGGGGACTCCTACTACGAGCAGTACTTC. Protein product: CASGRGDSYYEQYF.

The chain combines TRBV2 with TRBJ2-4; TRBD2 is a possible D gene (6 bases). The CDR3 spans 16 residues. Germline V CDR1 and CDR2: SNHLY, FYNNEI. The germline V and J ends were trimmed by 4 bases and 4 bases, with 17 bases remaining between them. CDR3 amino acids: CASSAGERVTKNIQYF. In DNA, the CDR3 is TGTGCCAGCAGTGCAGGCGAGCGGGTTACAAAAAACATTCAGTACTTC.

The V and J genes are TRBV18 and TRBJ2-1, with D unclear. Germline V gene sequence: CDR1 KGHSH, CDR2 LQKENI. V lost 1 base and J 5 bases, leaving 6 bases between the germline ends. CDR3 length: 13 amino acids. The CDR3, as DNA: TGTGCCAGCTCACCACGACTGAACAATGAGCAGTTCTTC. It is translated as CASSPRLNNEQFF. The full variable domain, completed using reference TRBV18 and TRBJ2-1, is NAGVMQNPRHLVRRRGQEARLRCSPMKGHSHVYWYRQLPEEGLKFMVYLQKENIIDESGMPKERFSAEFPKEGPSILRIQQVVRGDSAAYFCASSPRLNNEQFFGPGTRLTVL.

V usage is TRBV2 and J usage is TRBJ2-3; 7 positions agree with TRBD2. V shed 5 bases and J 2 bases; nucleotides not matched to a gene: 10. Germline V CDR1 and CDR2: SNHLY, FYNNEI. The CDR3 contains 16 residues. In DNA form, the CDR3 reads TGTGCCAGCAGTAAGCCCGCGGGAGTTTACACAGATACGCAGTATTTT. Encoded protein: CASSKPAGVYTDTQYF.

The chain employs TRBV18 and TRBJ1-1; possibly TRBD1 for D (5 bases). The V end lost 5 bases, the J end lost 0 bases, and 10 bases lay between the germline ends. The CDR3 contains 14 residues. Per germline, CDR1 KGHSH and CDR2 LQKENI. CDR3 residues: CASSSDTMNTEAFF. The CDR3 nucleotides are TGTGCCAGCTCATCGGACACCATGAACACTGAAGCTTTCTTT.